Each of the 15 T cell receptor beta chains below was sequenced from the same sample in a study of yellow fever vaccine responses in identical twins. From the RT-PCR reads, TCRdb called clonotypes with MiXCR, one entry per CDR3 protein. The sample holds about 18,000 distinct CDR3 sequences, under 80% seen once. The starting material was T cells from blood (PBMCs), unsorted or a sorted subset (not recorded which), obtained before or after yellow fever vaccination (not recorded which). Receptors were obtained from a woman younger than 30 who received the yellow fever vaccine.

The V and J genes are TRBV2 and TRBJ2-1, with D tentatively TRBD1 (6 bases). The CDR3 has 12 amino acids. Germline assignment: CDR1 SNHLY and CDR2 FYNNEI. Between the trimmed V and J ends, which lost 7 bases and 5 bases, there was a span of 9 bases. DNA for the CDR3: TGTGCCAGCACCCGGGACAACAATGAGCAGTTCTTC. Translation gives CASTRDNNEQFF.

The chain is built from TRBV4-2 and TRBJ2-1, with 10 bases identical to TRBD2. The junction had 4 bases not matched to a gene; V was cut back by 1 base and J by 7 bases. The germline V gene has CDR1 LGHNA and CDR2 YNFKEQ. The CDR3 totals 15 residues. CDR3: CASSQVGTSENEQFF. DNA of the CDR3: TGTGCCAGCAGCCAAGTCGGGACTAGCGAGAATGAGCAGTTCTTC.

This chain connects TRBV21-1 to TRBJ2-5; TRBD1 is the table's D call and was not checked against the DNA. TRBV21-1 is tagged as a pseudogene. CDR3 length equals 15 residues. The CDR3 bases are TGTGCCAGCACCCCCGCACGGCAGGGGAAAGAGACCCAGTACTTC. Translation gives CASTPARQGKETQYF.

The chain links TRBV2 to TRBJ2-1; tentative D call: TRBD1 (5 bases). CDR3 length: 12 residues. Germline V gives CDR1 SNHLY, CDR2 FYNNEI. Between the trimmed V and J ends, which lost 3 bases and 9 bases, there was a span of 9 bases. The CDR3, as DNA: TGTGCCAGCAGTGACCCCAGGGTTGAGCAGTTCTTC. The encoded protein is CASSDPRVEQFF.

The CDR3 region is CASSVLAGASTDTQYF. CDR3 DNA sequence: TGTGCCAGCAGCGTCCTAGCGGGTGCTAGCACAGATACGCAGTATTTT. The chain joins TRBV9 to TRBJ2-3; 8 bases align to TRBD2. V was clipped by 2 bases and J by 0 bases; unmatched bases: 5. There are 16 residues in the CDR3. Germline CDR1 and CDR2: SGDLS and YYNGEE. Full variable domain (rest looked up from reference TRBV9 and TRBJ2-3): DSGVTQTPKHLITATGQRVTLRCSPRSGDLSVYWYQQSLDQGLQFLIQYYNGEERAKGNILERFSAQQFPDLHSELNLSSLELGDSALYFCASSVLAGASTDTQYFGPGTRLTVL.

By sample fraction, this clonotype is large. This rearrangement joins TRBV11-3 to TRBJ2-7; the D gene is possibly TRBD2 (5 bases). The CDR3 spans 16 residues. Germline V gene lookup returns CDR1 SGHNT and CDR2 YENEEA. The V end lost 3 bases, the J end lost 2 bases, and 17 bases lay between the germline ends. As DNA, the CDR3 is TGTGCCAGCAGCTTGATCGGGGAGCCTGGGACCTACGAGCAGTACTTC. Translating it yields CASSLIGEPGTYEQYF.

This clonotype was detected a few times. V usage is TRBV7-9 and J usage is TRBJ1-4, with TRBD1 identical over 7 bases. J lost 0 bases, V lost 5 bases, and 6 bases had no gene match. The CDR3 has 16 amino acids. Germline V gene data show CDR1 as SEHNR and CDR2 as FQNEAQ (reference sequence). The CDR3 DNA follows: TGTGCCAGCAGCACCGGGACAGAAGCAACTAATGAAAAACTGTTTTTT. Protein product: CASSTGTEATNEKLFF. Full variable domain (rest looked up from reference TRBV7-9 and TRBJ1-4): DTGVSQNPRHKITKRGQNVTFRCDPISEHNRLYWYRQTLGQGPEFLTYFQNEAQLEKSRLLSDRFSAERPKGSFSTLEIQRTEQGDSAMYLCASSTGTEATNEKLFFGSGTQLSVL.

The table lists this clonotype with a few counts. The genes are TRBV10-3 and TRBJ2-1, with 11 bases matching TRBD2. The CDR3 totals 18 residues. Germline V gene data show CDR1 as ENHRY and CDR2 as SYGVKD. The V and J ends lost 7 bases and 2 bases, in that order; junction bases with no gene match: 13. CDR3 sequence: CAITQTVTSGGTYNEQFF. Here the CDR3 DNA reads TGTGCCATCACCCAAACCGTTACTAGCGGGGGCACCTACAATGAGCAGTTCTTC.

This sequence joins TRBV7-6 and TRBJ2-2; 8 positions match TRBD2. After removal of 5 bases from V and 3 bases from J, the junction contained 8 bases not matched to a gene. The CDR3 is 16 amino acids. CDR1 is SGHVS and CDR2 is FNYEAQ in the germline V gene. CDR3 in DNA: TGTGCCAGCAGCCCGTTCGGGGGGGTTCACACCGGGGAGCTGTTTTTT. Protein product: CASSPFGGVHTGELFF.

The V and J genes are TRBV28 and TRBJ1-4, with 8 bases that match TRBD1. The trim removed 4 bases at V and 8 bases at J, leaving 6 bases unmatched. Germline V gives CDR1 MDHEN, CDR2 SYDVKM. This CDR3 has 14 amino acids. The CDR3 reads CASSSDRGEEKLFF. As DNA, the CDR3 is TGTGCCAGCAGTTCTGACAGGGGTGAGGAAAAACTGTTTTTT.

This chain links TRBV29-1 with TRBJ2-1; D gene unclear. Germline V gene lookup returns CDR1 SQVTM and CDR2 ANQGSEA. V lost 1 base and J lost 7, with 14 bases in between. CDR3 size: 14 residues. The DNA of the CDR3 is TGCAGCGTTGAAGCGGGCCTACTTTCAAATGAGCAGTTCTTC. Protein product: CSVEAGLLSNEQFF.

This clonotype has just a few counts. The chain uses TRBV29-1 and TRBJ1-1; D gene unclear. The germline V gene encodes CDR1 SQVTM and CDR2 ANQGSEA. The CDR3 loop spans 13 amino acids. Trimming left V 4 bases short and J 1 base short, with 10 bases between. The CDR3 sequence is CSVGRRENTEAFF. As DNA, the CDR3 is TGCAGCGTTGGGAGGCGAGAGAACACTGAAGCTTTCTTT.

V usage is TRBV20-1 and J usage is TRBJ2-7; 12 bases fit TRBD2. V gave up 3 bases and J gave up 6 bases; unmatched junction bases: 9. CDR1 and CDR2 (germline): DFQATT, SNEGSKA (reference sequence). The CDR3 runs to 15 residues. As DNA, the CDR3 is TGCAGTGCTAGTTTGTGGCTAGCGGGAGGGCCCGAGCAGTACTTC. It translates to CSASLWLAGGPEQYF.

This chain joins TRBV10-3 and TRBJ2-1; D gene unclear. The germline CDR1 and CDR2 sequences are ENHRY and SYGVKD. The length of the CDR3 is 14 residues. V was clipped by 5 bases and J by 4 bases, with 12 bases between them. The DNA of the CDR3 is TGTGCCATCAGTTATAGCAAGGTATACAATGAGCAGTTCTTC. Translation gives CAISYSKVYNEQFF.

This clonotype showed up just a few times. The chain recombines TRBV20-1 with TRBJ2-7; no clear D. This CDR3 comprises 12 residues. V dropped 6 bases and J dropped 4 bases, with 13 bases sitting between them. CDR1 and CDR2 (germline): DFQATT, SNEGSKA (reference sequence). The CDR3, as DNA: TGCAGTGCCTCGGAACGGAGATACGAGCAGTACTTC. It encodes CSASERRYEQYF.